Each of the 10 T cell receptor beta chains below was sequenced from the same sample in a study of blood T cell repertoires in COVID-19. Clones were sequenced by immunoSEQ multiplex PCR, and TCRdb holds only the in-frame ones, with some missing. The data contain approximately 180,000 clones, 85% to 90% of them singletons. Sequencing input: PBMCs or T cells enriched from blood (not recorded which). Source of these receptors: a man aged 35-49 years who had recovered from COVID-19.

The chain is built from TRBV10-2 and TRBJ2-4; no reliable D call. Trimming left V 7 bases short and J 2 bases short, with 9 bases between. Germline CDR1 WSHSY, CDR2 SAAADI. The CDR3 runs 13 residues. The CDR3 region has the DNA TGCGCCAGCACCCCTGCGTCCAAAAACATTCAGTACTTC. Its protein product is CASTPASKNIQYF.

This chain connects TRBV14 to TRBJ1-1, with D unresolved. CDR1 is SGHDN and CDR2 is FVKESK in the germline V gene. Trimming removed 6 bases at V and 2 bases at J, with 10 bases between. This CDR3 spans 13 amino acids. This chain's CDR3 is CASSWQANTEAFF. As DNA, the CDR3 is TGTGCCAGCAGTTGGCAGGCCAACACTGAAGCTTTCTTT.

The chain uses TRBV5-1 and TRBJ2-1; D is perhaps TRBD1 (6 bases). CDR1 is SGHRS and CDR2 is YFSETQ in the germline V gene. This CDR3 comprises 18 residues. V was pared by 2 bases and J by 1 base, with 19 bases between. This CDR3 is CASSFSPIQGGSYNEQFF. Written as DNA, the CDR3 is TGCGCCAGCAGCTTCAGTCCCATACAGGGTGGTTCCTACAATGAGCAGTTCTTC.

V usage is TRBV2 and J usage is TRBJ1-2; a possible D gene is TRBD1 (5 bases). The CDR3 runs to 13 residues. CDR1 SNHLY and CDR2 FYNNEI come from the germline V gene. V dropped 2 bases and J dropped 6 bases, with 10 bases sitting between them. CDR3 amino acids: CASSEPTGNGYTF. CDR3 DNA sequence: TGTGCCAGCAGTGAACCAACAGGAAATGGCTACACCTTC.

This clone was recorded a few times. CDR3 bases: TGTGCCAGCAGTTTAACAGATTATGGCTACACCTTC. Its protein product is CASSLTDYGYTF. The chain uses TRBV28 and TRBJ1-2; the D is unclear. The CDR3 is 12 residues long. V was trimmed by 2 bases and J by 5 bases, leaving 6 bases between them. Per germline, CDR1 MDHEN and CDR2 SYDVKM.

V gene TRBV5-4 combines with J gene TRBJ2-1; 8 bases are a match to TRBD2. The trim removed 4 bases at V and 6 bases at J, leaving 12 bases unmatched. Germline V gene lookup returns CDR1 SGHNT and CDR2 YYREEE (reference sequence). This CDR3 contains 16 residues. The CDR3 region has the DNA TGTGCCAGCAGCCCCCTCGGTAGCGGGAATCGCAATGAGCAGTTCTTC. It specifies CASSPLGSGNRNEQFF.

The rearrangement joins TRBV19 to TRBJ2-1; 7 positions match TRBD2. CDR3 length: 14 amino acids. Germline V gives CDR1 LNHDA, CDR2 SQIVND (reference sequence). J was trimmed by 2 bases and V by 5 bases; bases with no gene match: 3. As DNA, the CDR3 is TGTGCCAGTAGTTGGGGGGGGGCCTACAATGAGCAGTTCTTC. Protein sequence: CASSWGGAYNEQFF.

This chain connects TRBV24-1 to TRBJ1-6, with TRBD1 matching over 8 bases. Trimming took 5 bases from V and 7 from J; bases not matched to a gene: 3. Germline V gives CDR1 KGHDR, CDR2 SFDVKD. The CDR3 has 14 amino acids. The CDR3 coding sequence is TGTGCCACCAGTGCGACAGGGGCCAATTCACCCCTCCACTTT. This sequence encodes CATSATGANSPLHF.

The chain joins TRBV14 to TRBJ1-1; no definite D call. Germline V lookup: CDR1 SGHDN, CDR2 FVKESK. CDR3 length: 15 residues. Trimming stripped 0 bases from V and 4 bases from J, with 12 bases between. The CDR3 is CASSQDLGRSTEAFF. CDR3 sequence (DNA): TGTGCCAGCAGCCAAGATCTGGGGAGGAGCACTGAAGCTTTCTTT. Drawing the rest from reference TRBV14 and TRBJ1-1, the complete variable domain is EAGVTQFPSHSVIEKGQTVTLRCDPISGHDNLYWYRRVMGKEIKFLLHFVKESKQDESGMPNNRFLAERTGGTYSTLKVQPAELEDSGVYFCASSQDLGRSTEAFFGQGTRLTVV.

The chain combines TRBV27 with TRBJ1-1, with D hard to call. The CDR3 covers 13 residues. Trimming removed 2 bases at V and 6 bases at J, with 10 bases between. The germline V gene encodes CDR1 MNHEY and CDR2 SMNVEV (reference sequence). The CDR3: CASSLRVKAEAFF. In DNA, the CDR3 is TGTGCCAGCAGTTTACGGGTGAAAGCTGAAGCTTTCTTT.